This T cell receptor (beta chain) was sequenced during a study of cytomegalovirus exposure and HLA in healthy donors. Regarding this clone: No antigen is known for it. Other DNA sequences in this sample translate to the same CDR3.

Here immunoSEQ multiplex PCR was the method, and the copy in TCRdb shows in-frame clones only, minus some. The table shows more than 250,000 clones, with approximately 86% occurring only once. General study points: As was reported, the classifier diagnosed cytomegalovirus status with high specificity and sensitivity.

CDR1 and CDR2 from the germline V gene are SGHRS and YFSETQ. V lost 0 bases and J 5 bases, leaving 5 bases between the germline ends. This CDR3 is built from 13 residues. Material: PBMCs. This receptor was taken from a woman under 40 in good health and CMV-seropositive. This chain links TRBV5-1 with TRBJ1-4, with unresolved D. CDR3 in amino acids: CASSLGPNEKLFF. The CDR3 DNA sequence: TGCGCCAGCAGCTTGGGCCCCAATGAAAAACTGTTTTTT.